The entry that follows covers one TCR beta chain sequence. Its antigen remains unidentified. This entry belongs to a study of OX40 agonist ivuxolimab in advanced cancers. Points from the study as a whole: Partial responders treated at 0.1-3.0 mg/kg exhibited clonal expansion among the lowest measured. Within 6 weeks, CD4+ and CD8+ blood T cells expanded clonally at 0.1 to 3.0 mg/kg.

The CDR3 is 16 residues long. Germline lookup yields CDR1 LNHDA and CDR2 SQIVND (reference sequence). Trimming cost V 1 base and J 4 bases, with 13 bases left between them. Clones were read by immunoSEQ multiplex PCR, and TCRdb kept only the in-frame ones, dropping some. The table includes around 50,000 clones, 88% detected once. The receptor was derived from an adult with an advanced solid tumor such as melanoma, head and neck, liver or kidney cancer. The chain is built from TRBV19 and TRBJ1-4, with unresolved D. The source material was CD4+ or CD8+ T cells sorted from blood, sampled in a trial of the OX40 agonist ivuxolimab. CDR3 coding DNA: TGTGCCAGTAGTATAGCGGCGACCACCGGTAATGAAAAACTGTTTTTT. Amino acids: CASSIAATTGNEKLFF.